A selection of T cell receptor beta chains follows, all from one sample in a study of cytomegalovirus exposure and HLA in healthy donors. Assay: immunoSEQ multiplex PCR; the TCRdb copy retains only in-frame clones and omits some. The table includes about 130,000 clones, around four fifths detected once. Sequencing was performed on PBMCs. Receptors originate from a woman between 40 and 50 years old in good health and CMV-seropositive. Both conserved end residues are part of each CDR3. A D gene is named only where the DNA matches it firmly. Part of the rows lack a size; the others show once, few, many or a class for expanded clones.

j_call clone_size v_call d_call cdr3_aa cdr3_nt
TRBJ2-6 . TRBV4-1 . CASSQGPGANVLTF TGCGCCAGCAGCCAGGGGCCTGGGGCCAACGTCCTGACTTTC
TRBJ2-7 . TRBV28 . CASSTPGGAKVGEQYF TGTGCCAGCAGTACCCCCGGCGGGGCCAAGGTCGGCGAGCAGTACTTC
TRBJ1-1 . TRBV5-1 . CASSSGGGTEAFF TGCGCCAGCAGCTCTGGGGGCGGCACTGAAGCTTTCTTT
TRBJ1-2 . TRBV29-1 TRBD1 CSAQGAGYGYTF TGCAGCGCACAGGGGGCGGGGTATGGCTACACCTTC
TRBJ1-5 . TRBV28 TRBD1 CASSLQGARQPQHF TGTGCCAGCAGTTTACAGGGGGCCCGTCAGCCCCAGCATTTT
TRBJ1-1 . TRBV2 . CASSSDSMNTEAFF TGTGCCAGCAGCTCTGACAGTATGAACACTGAAGCTTTCTTT
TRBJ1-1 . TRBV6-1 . CASSEARNTEAFF TGTGCCAGCAGTGAAGCTAGGAACACTGAAGCTTTCTTT
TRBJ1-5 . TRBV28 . CASSFFIVGNQPQHF TGTGCCAGCAGTTTTTTCATAGTAGGCAATCAGCCCCAGCATTTT
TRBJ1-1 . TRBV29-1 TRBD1 CSVGGQLNTEAFF TGCAGCGTTGGGGGACAGTTGAACACTGAAGCTTTCTTT
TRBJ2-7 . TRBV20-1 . CSGFEGYEQYF TGCAGCGGGTTCGAGGGCTACGAGCAGTACTTC
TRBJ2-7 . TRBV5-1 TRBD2 CASSLRTSGVTYEQYF TGCGCCAGCAGCCTCCGGACTAGCGGGGTAACCTACGAGCAGTACTTC
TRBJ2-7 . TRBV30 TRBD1 CAWSPRQGRIYEQYF TGTGCCTGGAGTCCCCGACAGGGGAGGATCTACGAGCAGTACTTC
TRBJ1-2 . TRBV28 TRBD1 CASSLPLSGQGYGYTF TGTGCCAGCAGTTTACCCCTCTCCGGACAGGGGTATGGCTACACCTTC
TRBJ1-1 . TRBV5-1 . CASSETRGGPEAFF TGCGCCAGCAGCGAGACACGGGGTGGCCCTGAAGCTTTCTTT
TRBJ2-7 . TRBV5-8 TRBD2 CASSRTSGTYEQYF TGTGCCAGCAGTCGGACTAGCGGAACCTACGAGCAGTACTTC
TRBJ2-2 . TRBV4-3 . CASSQDVLSPTGELFF TGCGCCAGCAGCCAAGACGTTCTTAGTCCCACCGGGGAGCTGTTTTTT
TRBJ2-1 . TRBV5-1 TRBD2 CASSSRGGRGESSYNEQFF TGCGCCAGCAGCTCCAGAGGGGGGCGGGGGGAGAGCTCCTACAATGAGCAGTTCTTC
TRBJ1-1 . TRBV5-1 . CASRWAASQNTEAFF TGCGCCAGCAGATGGGCAGCCTCTCAGAACACTGAAGCTTTCTTT
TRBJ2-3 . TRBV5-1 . CASSSLDTQYF TGCGCCAGCAGCTCACTAGATACGCAGTATTTT
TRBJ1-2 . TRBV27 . CASSLTGFYGYTF TGTGCCAGCAGTCTAACAGGGTTCTATGGCTACACCTTC
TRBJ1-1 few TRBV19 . CASKDQGNTEAFF TGTGCTAGTAAGGACCAGGGGAACACTGAAGCTTTCTTT
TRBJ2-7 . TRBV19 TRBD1 CARGVDREPYEQYF TGTGCCAGAGGGGTCGACAGGGAACCCTACGAGCAGTACTTC
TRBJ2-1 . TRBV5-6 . CASSLFHGAGWFF TGTGCCAGCAGCTTGTTCCATGGGGCAGGGTGGTTCTTC
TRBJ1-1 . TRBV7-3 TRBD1 CASSFDRGDTEAFF TGTGCCAGCAGCTTCGACAGGGGAGACACTGAAGCTTTCTTT
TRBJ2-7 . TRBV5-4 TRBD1 CASSLNRGYSYEQYF TGTGCCAGCAGCTTAAACAGGGGGTATTCCTACGAGCAGTACTTC
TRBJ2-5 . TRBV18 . CASSLNQGTSVQETQYF TGTGCCAGCTCACTTAATCAGGGGACCTCGGTCCAAGAGACCCAGTACTTC
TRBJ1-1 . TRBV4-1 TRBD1 CASRQDREAPEAFF TGCGCCAGCAGACAAGACAGGGAGGCTCCTGAAGCTTTCTTT
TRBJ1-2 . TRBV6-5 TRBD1 CASSATAGTGSGYTF TGTGCCAGCAGTGCTACTGCTGGGACAGGGAGTGGCTACACCTTC
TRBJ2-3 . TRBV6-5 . CASSYSLRDTQYF TGTGCCAGCAGTTACTCGTTACGGGATACGCAGTATTTT
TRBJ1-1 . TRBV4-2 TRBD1 CASSTWTGIVDLDTEAFF TGTGCCAGCAGCACCTGGACAGGGATAGTCGATTTGGACACTGAAGCTTTCTTT
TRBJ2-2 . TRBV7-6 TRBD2 CASTRLAGRGTGELFF TGTGCCAGCACCCGACTAGCGGGAAGGGGGACCGGGGAGCTGTTTTTT
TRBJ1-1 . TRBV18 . CASSPTTGNTEAFF TGTGCCAGCTCACCGACCACAGGGAACACTGAAGCTTTCTTT
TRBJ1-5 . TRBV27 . CASSLIARQNQPQHF TGTGCCAGCAGTTTAATTGCGCGCCAAAATCAGCCCCAGCATTTT
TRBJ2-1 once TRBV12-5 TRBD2 CASGSPLAGVVHEQFF TGTGCTAGTGGCTCCCCCCTAGCGGGAGTCGTGCATGAGCAGTTCTTC
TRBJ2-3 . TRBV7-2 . CASSPYGGADDTQYF TGTGCCAGCAGCCCCTATGGGGGCGCAGATGATACGCAGTATTTT
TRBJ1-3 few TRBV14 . CASSQDLPGGNTIYF TGTGCCAGCAGCCAAGATCTGCCAGGGGGAAACACCATATATTTT
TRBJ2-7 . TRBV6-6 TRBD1 CASSYLTGQGQYF TGTGCCAGCAGTTACTTGACTGGACAGGGGCAGTACTTC
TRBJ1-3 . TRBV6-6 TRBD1 CASSSHGTGGNTIYF TGTGCCAGCAGTAGCCATGGGACAGGGGGGAACACCATATATTTT
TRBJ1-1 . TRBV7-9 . CASSLTGTGVPEAFF TGTGCCAGCAGCTTGACCGGAACGGGGGTCCCTGAAGCTTTCTTT
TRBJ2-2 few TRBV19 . CASNVRGDNTGELFF TGTGCCAGTAACGTCAGGGGGGACAACACCGGGGAGCTGTTTTTT
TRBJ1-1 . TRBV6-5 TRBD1 CASSRDRGKLEAFF TGTGCCAGCAGCCGGGACAGGGGTAAACTTGAAGCTTTCTTT
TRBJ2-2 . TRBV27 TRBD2 CASSPGLAVTGELFF TGTGCCAGCAGTCCGGGACTAGCGGTCACCGGGGAGCTGTTTTTT
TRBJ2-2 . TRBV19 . CASSPTATGELFF TGTGCCAGTAGTCCGACAGCCACCGGGGAGCTGTTTTTT
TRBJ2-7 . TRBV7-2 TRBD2 CASSVPPGLAGGEQYF TGTGCCAGCAGCGTTCCCCCGGGACTAGCGGGAGGGGAGCAGTACTTC
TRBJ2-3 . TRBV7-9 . CASSLPGGTDTQYF TGTGCCAGCAGCCTCCCGGGGGGCACAGATACGCAGTATTTT
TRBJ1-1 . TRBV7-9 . CASSLTNTEAFF TGTGCCAGCAGCTTGACAAACACTGAAGCTTTCTTT
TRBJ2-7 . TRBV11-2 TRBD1 CASSLRAGGVYEQYF TGTGCCAGCAGCCTAAGAGCAGGGGGCGTATACGAGCAGTACTTC
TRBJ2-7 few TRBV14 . CASSHYTGTSYEQYF TGTGCCAGCAGCCATTACACAGGAACCTCCTACGAGCAGTACTTC
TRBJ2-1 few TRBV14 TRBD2 CASGGPGLDNEQFF TGTGCCAGCGGGGGACCGGGACTAGACAATGAGCAGTTCTTC
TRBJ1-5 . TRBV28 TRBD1 CASSTDRGSGNQPQHF TGTGCCAGCAGTACGGACAGGGGGTCTGGCAATCAGCCCCAGCATTTT
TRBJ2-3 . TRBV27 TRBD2 CASSLWAGGGTDTQYF TGTGCCAGCAGTTTATGGGCGGGAGGGGGCACAGATACGCAGTATTTT
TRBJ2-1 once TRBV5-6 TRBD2 CASSLGLAGDSSYNEQFF TGTGCCAGCAGCCTGGGACTAGCGGGAGACTCCTCCTACAATGAGCAGTTCTTC
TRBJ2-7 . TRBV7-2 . CASSFGSYEQYF TGTGCCAGCAGCTTCGGGTCCTACGAGCAGTACTTC
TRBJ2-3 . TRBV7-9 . CASTLKGGKLVDTQYF TGTGCCAGCACGCTAAAAGGGGGTAAATTGGTGGATACGCAGTATTTT
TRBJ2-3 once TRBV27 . CASGRIRTPSLDTQYF TGTGCCAGCGGCCGCATTCGGACACCCTCCTTGGATACGCAGTATTTT
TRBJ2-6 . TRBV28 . CASRAPGGFGANVLTF TGTGCCAGCAGGGCCCCAGGAGGGTTTGGGGCCAACGTCCTGACTTTC
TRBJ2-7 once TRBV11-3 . CASSLSRTKVYEQYF TGTGCCAGCAGCTTATCACGGACTAAGGTCTACGAGCAGTACTTC
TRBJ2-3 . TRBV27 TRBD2 CASSLWDGRPGDTQYF TGTGCCAGCAGTTTATGGGACGGGAGGCCGGGTGATACGCAGTATTTT
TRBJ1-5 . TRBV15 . CATGTPYQPQHF TGTGCCACCGGGACACCCTATCAGCCCCAGCATTTT